These 19 T cell receptor beta chains came from one sample sequenced in a study of blood T cell repertoires in COVID-19. Here immunoSEQ multiplex PCR was the method, and the copy in TCRdb shows in-frame clones only, minus some. The sample shows 95,000 to 150,000 clones, around 81% of them seen only once. The specimen was peripheral blood. Source of these receptors: a woman aged 45-60 years with acute or convalescent COVID-19.

This sequence joins TRBV29-1 and TRBJ2-7, with 9 bases fitting TRBD2. This CDR3 has 13 amino acids. V trimming: 8 bases; J trimming: 4 bases; junction bases outside the gene matches: 9. In germline, CDR1 is SQVTM, CDR2 ANQGSEA. Here the CDR3 DNA reads TGCAGCATTGGTAGTAGCGGGGGTTACGAGCAGTACTTC. Amino acid sequence: CSIGSSGGYEQYF.

This chain connects TRBV3-1 (or the pseudogene TRBV3-2) to TRBJ1-1, with D maybe TRBD1 (6 bases). The CDR3 sequence is 13 residues long. Trimming left V 4 bases short and J 4 bases short, with 10 bases between. The germline V gene encodes CDR1 LGHDT and CDR2 YNNKEL (reference sequence). The CDR3 coding sequence is TGTGCCAGCAGCCTCGACAGGATCACTGAAGCTTTCTTT. Protein sequence: CASSLDRITEAFF.

This chain uses TRBV11-2 with TRBJ1-1; D perhaps matches TRBD1 (6 bases). The V end lost 5 bases, the J end lost 10 bases, and 14 bases lay between the germline ends. Germline V CDR1 and CDR2: SGHAT, FQNNGV. CDR3 length: 12 residues. As DNA, the CDR3 is TGTGCCAGCAGCCTGGCGGGGGGCAGAGCTTTCTTT. Protein: CASSLAGGRAFF. Full variable domain (missing parts from reference TRBV11-2 and TRBJ1-1): EAGVAQSPRYKIIEKRQSVAFWCNPISGHATLYWYQQILGQGPKLLIQFQNNGVVDDSQLPKDRFSAERLKGVDSTLKIQPAKLEDSAVYLCASSLAGGRAFFGQGTRLTVV.

The gene calls are TRBV5-1 and TRBJ2-3, with D perhaps matching TRBD1 (6 bases). This CDR3 has 15 residues. Between the trimmed V and J ends, which lost 3 bases and 0 bases, there was a span of 11 bases. Germline V gives CDR1 SGHRS, CDR2 YFSETQ. CDR3 bases: TGCGCCAGCAGCTATCGGGACAAGAGCACAGATACGCAGTATTTT. Encoded protein: CASSYRDKSTDTQYF.

This clone turned up a few times. The chain links TRBV2 to TRBJ2-1; 16 bases line up with TRBD2. With V trimmed by 6 bases and J by 8 bases, 10 bases remained unmatched. Germline values: CDR1 SNHLY, CDR2 FYNNEI. The CDR3 sequence is 17 residues long. In DNA, the CDR3 is TGTGCCAGCAGGGGACTAGCGGGAGGGCCCTCAATGGATGAGCAGTTCTTC. Its protein is CASRGLAGGPSMDEQFF.

The CDR3 reads CASSPGQGALGANVLTF. The CDR3 DNA follows: TGTGCCAGCTCACCGGGACAGGGGGCGCTTGGGGCCAACGTCCTGACTTTC. The chain has TRBV18 and TRBJ2-6; 12 nucleotides line up with TRBD1. This CDR3 contains 17 residues. V lost 3 bases, J lost 3 bases, and 3 bases stayed unmatched. Germline assignment: CDR1 KGHSH and CDR2 LQKENI.

V gene TRBV7-9 combines with J gene TRBJ1-3, with 7 bases matching TRBD1. Germline CDR1 and CDR2: SEHNR and FQNEAQ (reference sequence). This CDR3 spans 16 amino acids. Losses at the gene ends were 0 bases for V and 0 bases for J; bases not matched to a gene: 2. CDR3 nucleotides: TGTGCCAGCAGCTTAGCGGGACAGCTCTCTGGAAACACCATATATTTT. This translates into CASSLAGQLSGNTIYF.

This chain connects TRBV4-2 to TRBJ2-2, with 7 bases that match TRBD2. This CDR3 contains 17 residues. Trimming at V came to 0 bases and at J to 1 base, leaving 5 bases not matched to a gene. Germline V CDR1 and CDR2: LGHNA, YNFKEQ. DNA of the CDR3: TGTGCCAGCAGCCAAGATCCGGGGGGACTGAACACCGGGGAGCTGTTTTTT. Protein product: CASSQDPGGLNTGELFF.

The V gene is TRBV2, the J gene TRBJ2-1, with unresolved D. The V gene lost 3 bases and the J gene lost 6 bases, with 12 bases spanning the gap. Germline CDR1 is SNHLY and CDR2 is FYNNEI. The CDR3 has 14 residues. In DNA, the CDR3 is TGTGCCAGCAGTGACCGCGTGGTCACCAATGAGCAGTTCTTC. It yields the protein CASSDRVVTNEQFF.

The chain couples TRBV28 to TRBJ1-2, with 7 bases lining up with TRBD1. In germline, CDR1 is MDHEN, CDR2 SYDVKM. Trimming removed 4 bases from V and 8 bases from J; junction bases left unmatched: 7. The CDR3 extends over 13 amino acids. The DNA of the CDR3 is TGTGCCAGCAGTTCGCGACAGGGTGGCGGCTACACCTTC. This gives the protein CASSSRQGGGYTF.

This rearrangement joins TRBV5-1 to TRBJ2-2; D uncertain. Germline CDR1 reads SGHRS; CDR2 reads YFSETQ. The V gene lost 5 bases and the J gene lost 6 bases, with 8 bases spanning the gap. The CDR3 is made up of 12 amino acids. The chain's CDR3 is CASSESAGELFF. CDR3 nucleotides: TGCGCCAGCAGTGAGAGTGCCGGGGAGCTGTTTTTT.

The V gene is TRBV14, the J gene TRBJ1-6; D is uncertain. CDR1 is SGHDN, CDR2 FVKESK, per germline. The CDR3 runs to 15 residues. The V gene lost 4 bases and the J gene lost 9 bases, with 16 bases spanning the gap. The CDR3 DNA is TGTGCCAGCAGCCGCGGGATTTCGGCGGGTTCACCCCTCCACTTT. Translating it yields CASSRGISAGSPLHF.

This clone was recorded a few times. The J gene is TRBJ2-7, the V gene TRBV2, with a weak D call TRBD1 (5 bases). From germline, CDR1 is SNHLY and CDR2 FYNNEI. This CDR3 has 14 amino acids. The V end lost 4 bases, the J end lost 0 bases, and 10 bases lay between the germline ends. CDR3 DNA sequence: TGTGCCAGCAGTGGGAACAGGTTCTCCTACGAGCAGTACTTC. The encoded protein is CASSGNRFSYEQYF.

The V call is TRBV28, the J call TRBJ1-4; D call uncertain. This CDR3 spans 12 amino acids. Germline assignment: CDR1 MDHEN and CDR2 SYDVKM. Trimming left V 10 bases short and J 0 bases short, with 6 bases between. The CDR3 loop is CATSSTNEKLFF. CDR3 bases: TGTGCCACCTCCTCAACTAATGAAAAACTGTTTTTT. The full variable domain, with the rest looked up from reference TRBV28 and TRBJ1-4, is DVKVTQSSRYLVKRTGEKVFLECVQDMDHENMFWYRQDPGLGLRLIYFSYDVKMKEKGDIPEGYSVSREKKERFSLILESASTNQTSMYLCATSSTNEKLFFGSGTQLSVL.

This clone has just a few counts. The gene calls are TRBV24-1 and TRBJ1-5, with D possibly being TRBD1 (5 bases). Germline V lookup: CDR1 KGHDR, CDR2 SFDVKD. Trimming cost V 7 bases and J 6 bases, with 9 bases left between them. The CDR3 length is 12 residues. CDR3 loop: CATRARVQPQHF. For the CDR3, the DNA is TGTGCCACCAGAGCCAGGGTTCAGCCCCAGCATTTT.

V gene TRBV30 combines with J gene TRBJ1-3, with D possibly matching TRBD1 (5 bases). The germline V gene has CDR1 GTSNPN and CDR2 SVGIG (reference sequence). The CDR3 is made up of 15 amino acids. V lost 2 bases and J 0 bases, leaving 11 bases between the germline ends. Written as DNA, the CDR3 is TGTGCCTGGAGTAAGAAGGGACTCTCTGGAAACACCATATATTTT. Residues: CAWSKKGLSGNTIYF.

A few counts support this clone. The chain recombines TRBV10-3 with TRBJ2-5; 8 bases line up with TRBD2. Trimming cost V 4 bases and J 2 bases; bases outside gene matches: 6. Germline CDR1 is ENHRY and CDR2 is SYGVKD. The CDR3 covers 15 residues. The CDR3 sequence: CAISGTSGGQETQYF. CDR3 coding DNA: TGTGCCATCAGTGGAACTAGCGGAGGGCAAGAGACCCAGTACTTC.

This clone was seen a few times. The rearrangement links TRBV14 to TRBJ1-2, with a weak D call TRBD1 (6 bases). There are 15 residues in the CDR3. Trimming pared 1 base from V and 4 bases from J, leaving 13 bases between. Germline lookup yields CDR1 SGHDN and CDR2 FVKESK. CDR3 DNA sequence: TGTGCCAGCAGCCAAGTACAGGGAAGTCCCTATGGCTACACCTTC. This encodes CASSQVQGSPYGYTF.

This clone has only a few counts. The chain carries TRBV6-5 and TRBJ1-2, with D possibly matching TRBD1 (6 bases). Germline CDR1 is MNHEY and CDR2 is SVGAGI. V was clipped by 5 bases and J by 4 bases, with 11 bases between them. This CDR3 contains 13 residues. This CDR3 is CASSPGTSYGYTF. CDR3 sequence (DNA): TGTGCCAGCAGTCCCGGGACATCCTATGGCTACACCTTC.